The 26 T cell receptor beta chains below all came from one sample that was sequenced in a study of CD4+ T cells in melanoma. Sequenced by immunoSEQ multiplex PCR; TCRdb stores in-frame clones only, minus some. Here the sample spans about 10,000 clones, approximately 71% being singletons. Material: cells from a culture (not recorded whether cultured in vitro). The receptors stem from a human donor with melanoma.

The chain recombines TRBV12-2 with TRBJ2-3. TRBV12-2 is given as a pseudogene. The CDR3 has 17 amino acids. For the CDR3, the DNA is TGTGCAAGTCGCTTAGTGACTACCGGGACGAGAACAGATACGCAGTATTTT. It is translated as CASRLVTTGTRTDTQYF.

The chain uses TRBV6-5 and TRBJ1-2; the D is unclear. The CDR3 is made up of 13 amino acids. The V end lost 6 bases, the J end lost 2 bases, and 10 bases lay between the germline ends. The germline V gene encodes CDR1 MNHEY and CDR2 SVGAGI. CDR3 sequence (DNA): TGTGCCAGCAGCCCATTAGTGAACTATGGCTACACCTTC. This translates into CASSPLVNYGYTF.

This sequence joins TRBV6-1 and TRBJ2-3; D is perhaps TRBD2 (5 bases). V was clipped by 8 bases and J by 2 bases, with 11 bases between them. CDR3 size: 13 residues. The germline V gene encodes CDR1 MNHNS and CDR2 SASEGT. CDR3 protein: CASPGINTDTQYF. CDR3 nucleotides: TGTGCCAGCCCGGGGATAAACACAGATACGCAGTATTTT.

V usage is TRBV29-1 and J usage is TRBJ2-1; 8 bases map to TRBD1. Germline assignment: CDR1 SQVTM and CDR2 ANQGSEA. V was pared by 3 bases and J by 9 bases, with 7 bases of the junction left unmatched. This CDR3 is 13 amino acids long. Here the CDR3 DNA reads TGCAGCGTTGATATACAGGGGGAGGTTGAGCAGTTCTTC. This sequence encodes CSVDIQGEVEQFF.

The rearrangement links TRBV5-5 to TRBJ1-4; TRBD1 might be the D (6 bases). The CDR3 runs 18 residues. Germline V lookup: CDR1 SGHKS, CDR2 YYEKEE (reference sequence). Trimming cost V 0 bases and J 1 base, with 16 bases left between them. Here the CDR3 DNA reads TGTGCCAGCAGCTTGGGGAGCGGGGGGCGTGGAACTAATGAAAAACTGTTTTTT. This gives the protein CASSLGSGGRGTNEKLFF.

In DNA, the CDR3 is TGTGCCTGGACCATGGGCAGGGGTTACGAGACCCAGTACTTC. Translating gives CAWTMGRGYETQYF. This rearrangement joins TRBV30 to TRBJ2-5, with D perhaps matching TRBD1 (6 bases). The CDR3 is 14 residues long. Germline V gene lookup returns CDR1 GTSNPN and CDR2 SVGIG (reference sequence). The V end lost 4 bases, the J end lost 5 bases, and 17 bases lay between the germline ends.

This clone was seen a handful of times. This rearrangement joins TRBV10-3 to TRBJ2-1, with D tentatively TRBD1 or TRBD2 (5 bases each). The CDR3 spans 12 residues. V gave up 8 bases and J gave up 10 bases, with 15 bases separating them. Per the germline V gene, CDR1 is ENHRY and CDR2 is SYGVKD. The CDR3 DNA follows: TGTGCCATCGGGGGAGCTCTCGCGGAGCAGTTCTTC. Its translation is CAIGGALAEQFF.

The V call is TRBV5-4, the J call TRBJ2-3; D is unclear. Germline CDR1 SGHNT, CDR2 YYREEE (reference sequence). Trimming left V 0 bases short and J 3 bases short, with 5 bases between. The CDR3 sequence is 13 residues long. The CDR3 sequence: CASSLVETDTQYF. The CDR3 DNA follows: TGTGCCAGCAGCTTGGTTGAAACAGATACGCAGTATTTT.

This clone is a singleton in its sample. The J gene is TRBJ2-7, the V gene TRBV19; 8 positions agree with TRBD1. The germline CDR1 and CDR2 sequences are LNHDA and SQIVND (reference sequence). The V gene end was trimmed by 5 bases and the J gene end by 6 bases; junction bases not matched to a gene: 18. CDR3 size: 17 residues. CDR3 nucleotides: TGTGCCAGTAGTGAATCCGGGACAGGCAGTCCTAAAGGCGAGCAGTACTTC. This codes for CASSESGTGSPKGEQYF.

The V and J genes are TRBV18 and TRBJ2-5; D gene uncertain. V was trimmed by 6 bases and J by 4 bases, leaving 15 bases between them. The length of the CDR3 is 14 residues. Germline V lookup: CDR1 KGHSH, CDR2 LQKENI. The CDR3 DNA is TGTGCCAGCTCCCCTCGAGGCGTGAGAGAGACCCAGTACTTC. Its translation is CASSPRGVRETQYF. Based on the CDR3 plus reference TRBV18 and TRBJ2-5, the full variable domain is NAGVMQNPRHLVRRRGQEARLRCSPMKGHSHVYWYRQLPEEGLKFMVYLQKENIIDESGMPKERFSAEFPKEGPSILRIQQVVRGDSAAYFCASSPRGVRETQYFGPGTRLLVL.

This clone was observed a single time. This rearrangement joins TRBV19 to TRBJ1-4, with TRBD1 as a possible D gene (5 bases). The V gene lost 0 bases and the J gene lost 10 bases, with 18 bases spanning the gap. The CDR3 loop spans 16 amino acids. Looked up from germline, CDR1 is LNHDA and CDR2 is SQIVND (reference sequence). The chain's CDR3 is CASSIDRRGRAGKLFF. Written as DNA, the CDR3 is TGTGCCAGTAGTATAGATCGGCGGGGCAGGGCTGGAAAACTGTTTTTT. Full variable domain (rest looked up from reference TRBV19 and TRBJ1-4): DGGITQSPKYLFRKEGQNVTLSCEQNLNHDAMYWYRQDPGQGLRLIYYSQIVNDFQKGDIAEGYSVSREKKESFPLTVTSAQKNPTAFYLCASSIDRRGRAGKLFFGSGTQLSVL.

The V call is TRBV5-1, the J call TRBJ1-1; D is undetermined. Looked up from germline, CDR1 is SGHRS and CDR2 is YFSETQ. V lost 6 bases to trimming and J lost 1 base, with 16 bases between them. The CDR3 loop spans 15 amino acids. The CDR3 reads CASKLIGGKNTEAFF. CDR3 sequence (DNA): TGCGCCAGCAAACTTATAGGAGGGAAGAACACTGAAGCTTTCTTT.

The chain recombines TRBV7-3 with TRBJ2-2; D tentatively reads TRBD1 or TRBD2 (5 bases each). This CDR3 spans 17 amino acids. Germline CDR1 SGHTA, CDR2 FQGTGA. Trimming took 5 bases from V and 2 from J, leaving 18 bases between them. The CDR3 bases are TGTGCCAGCAGCCTACGGCCGAGGGGACCTAACACCGGGGAGCTGTTTTTT. This translates into CASSLRPRGPNTGELFF.

CDR3 region: CASSLSAGWLSDTQYF. The CDR3 nucleotides are TGTGCCAGCAGCTTGTCAGCAGGGTGGTTGTCCGATACGCAGTATTTT. The genes are TRBV5-5 and TRBJ2-3; possible D gene TRBD1, 5 bases. Germline CDR1 is SGHKS and CDR2 is YYEKEE (reference sequence). Trimming cost V 1 base and J 6 bases, with 18 bases left between them. This CDR3 contains 16 residues. Variable domain in full (rest from reference TRBV5-5 and TRBJ2-3): DAGVTQSPTHLIKTRGQQVTLRCSPISGHKSVSWYQQVLGQGPQFIFQYYEKEERGRGNFPDRFSARQFPNYSSELNVNALLLGDSALYLCASSLSAGWLSDTQYFGPGTRLTVL.

The chain employs TRBV6-1 and TRBJ2-7; 13 bases are shared with TRBD2. This CDR3 has 15 residues. The trim removed 5 bases at V and 4 bases at J, leaving 5 bases unmatched. Per germline, CDR1 MNHNS and CDR2 SASEGT. For the CDR3, the DNA is TGTGCCAGCAGTCCGACTAGCGGGGGGTTATACGAGCAGTACTTC. Encoded protein: CASSPTSGGLYEQYF.

This rearrangement joins TRBV5-4 to TRBJ2-7; the D is unclear. The CDR3 runs 14 residues. Trimming took off 4 bases at V and 2 bases at J, with 13 bases between the two ends. In germline, CDR1 is SGHNT, CDR2 YYREEE (reference sequence). The CDR3 DNA reads as TGTGCCAGCAGCGAACTCCGCTCCCCCTACGAGCAGTACTTC. Protein: CASSELRSPYEQYF.

The chain couples TRBV5-5 to TRBJ1-4; D ambiguous. The V end was cut by 1 base, the J end by 8 bases, with 15 bases between. The V gene's germline CDR1 is SGHKS and CDR2 YYEKEE (reference sequence). This CDR3 comprises 15 residues. The CDR3 loop reads CASSLSTSDGEKLFF. The CDR3, as DNA: TGTGCCAGCAGCTTGAGTACGAGCGACGGAGAAAAACTGTTTTTT. Based on the CDR3 plus reference TRBV5-5 and TRBJ1-4, the full variable domain is DAGVTQSPTHLIKTRGQQVTLRCSPISGHKSVSWYQQVLGQGPQFIFQYYEKEERGRGNFPDRFSARQFPNYSSELNVNALLLGDSALYLCASSLSTSDGEKLFFGSGTQLSVL.

This clone was seen a handful of times. The rearrangement links TRBV10-3 to TRBJ2-1; D is perhaps TRBD1 (6 bases). The V gene lost 0 bases and the J gene lost 6 bases, with 21 bases spanning the gap. CDR3 length equals 18 residues. Germline CDR1 is ENHRY and CDR2 is SYGVKD. This CDR3 reads CAISESIGTPTDSNEQFF. The CDR3 DNA reads TGTGCCATCAGTGAGTCTATAGGGACACCGACTGACTCCAATGAGCAGTTCTTC.

This chain uses TRBV6-5 with TRBJ2-5; 7 bases fit TRBD2. The CDR3 length is 15 residues. The germline V gene encodes CDR1 MNHEY and CDR2 SVGAGI. Trimming removed 2 bases from V and 5 bases from J; junction bases left unmatched: 8. The DNA for the CDR3 is TGTGCCAGCAGTTACCTAGGACTAGACGGGGAGACCCAGTACTTC. It codes for CASSYLGLDGETQYF.

The gene calls are TRBV7-9 and TRBJ2-6; weak D call: TRBD1 (5 bases). Germline CDR1 and CDR2: SEHNR and FQNEAQ (reference sequence). Trimming stripped 5 bases from V and 2 bases from J, with 13 bases between. The CDR3 runs 16 residues. CDR3 region: CASSKGLGAGANVLTF. CDR3 DNA: TGTGCCAGCAGCAAAGGATTAGGGGCTGGGGCCAACGTCCTGACTTTC.

The genes are TRBV6-6 and TRBJ2-2; 7 bases line up with TRBD2. Trimming took 2 bases from V and 5 from J; bases not matched to a gene: 8. From germline, CDR1 is MNHNY and CDR2 SVGAGI (reference sequence). This CDR3 has 16 amino acids. This chain's CDR3 is CASSYSSGAGTGELFF. CDR3 coding DNA: TGTGCCAGCAGTTACAGTTCCGGAGCGGGGACCGGGGAGCTGTTTTTT.

CDR3 bases: TGCGCCAGCAGCCAAGATTCTAGCGGGGGGGGAGAGACCCAGTACTTC. Protein product: CASSQDSSGGGETQYF. This chain links TRBV4-1 with TRBJ2-5; 12 bases are a match to TRBD2. CDR1 MGHRA and CDR2 YSYEKL come from the germline V gene. This CDR3 contains 16 residues. J was trimmed by 4 bases and V by 0 bases; bases with no gene match: 3.

The rearrangement links TRBV7-3 to TRBJ2-2; no clear D. The CDR3 extends over 16 amino acids. Germline V gene lookup returns CDR1 SGHTA and CDR2 FQGTGA. Trimming cost V 5 bases and J 7 bases, with 20 bases left between them. CDR3 in amino acids: CASSPQPNRLGGELFF. CDR3 in DNA: TGTGCCAGCAGCCCCCAACCCAATCGGCTGGGCGGGGAGCTGTTTTTT. Full variable domain (rest looked up from reference TRBV7-3 and TRBJ2-2): GAGVSQTPSNKVTEKGKYVELRCDPISGHTALYWYRQSLGQGPEFLIYFQGTGAADDSGLPNDRFFAVRPEGSVSTLKIQRTERGDSAVYLCASSPQPNRLGGELFFGEGSRLTVL.

The rearrangement uses TRBV6-5 and TRBJ1-1; D call uncertain. The germline V and J ends were trimmed by 5 bases and 0 bases, with 10 bases remaining between them. This CDR3 region has 14 residues. Germline V CDR1 and CDR2: MNHEY, SVGAGI. CDR3 region: CASSPQTLNTEAFF. The CDR3 DNA sequence: TGTGCCAGCAGTCCCCAGACTCTGAACACTGAAGCTTTCTTT.

The chain uses TRBV2 and TRBJ2-3, with D uncertain. V shed 4 bases and J shed 0 bases, with 8 bases lying between them. Germline CDR1 SNHLY, CDR2 FYNNEI. CDR3 length: 14 amino acids. The CDR3 DNA is TGTGCCAGCAGTGTCTCCTATAGCACAGATACGCAGTATTTT. Translation gives CASSVSYSTDTQYF.

There are a few counts of this clone. Here the CDR3 reads CASRSRDAAEAFF. The CDR3 DNA reads as TGTGCCAGCAGATCGAGGGATGCAGCTGAAGCTTTCTTT. The chain employs TRBV6-6 and TRBJ1-1; D not certain. The CDR3 is 13 amino acids. Deletions cut 6 bases from V and 6 bases from J, with 14 bases between. Per the germline V gene, CDR1 is MNHNY and CDR2 is SVGAGI (reference sequence).